Listed here are 12 T cell receptor beta chains from one sample, sequenced in a study of blood T cell repertoires in COVID-19. Produced via immunoSEQ multiplex PCR; TCRdb's table is partial and in-frame only. The sample includes 220,000 or so clones, roughly 80% of them seen just once. Sample: PBMCs or T cells enriched from blood (not recorded which). These receptors all stem from a middle-aged woman with acute COVID-19.

The CDR3 DNA is TGTGCCAGCAGCCAAGATCTGGGACAGGGGATTGTAATATATGGCTACACCTTC. The encoded protein is CASSQDLGQGIVIYGYTF. The rearrangement links TRBV3-1 (or the pseudogene TRBV3-2) to TRBJ1-2, with TRBD1 matching over 10 bases. V lost 0 bases and J lost 5; bases outside the gene matches: 12. The CDR3 is 18 residues long. Germline assignment: CDR1 LGHDT and CDR2 YNNKEL (reference sequence).

CDR3 sequence (DNA): TGTGCCAGCAGCTTAGGAGGGACAGGGGATCCCGTGCAGTACTTC. Translation: CASSLGGTGDPVQYF. This chain uses TRBV13 with TRBJ2-7; 10 bases map to TRBD1. Per germline, CDR1 PRHDT and CDR2 FYEKMQ (reference sequence). Germline trimming cut 0 bases from V and 9 bases from J; bases unmatched to any gene: 8. The CDR3 sequence is 15 residues long.

The chain links TRBV3-1 (or the pseudogene TRBV3-2) to TRBJ1-2, with D maybe TRBD1 (5 bases). This CDR3 is 16 amino acids long. The V gene's germline CDR1 is LGHDT and CDR2 YNNKEL (reference sequence). The V gene lost 2 bases and the J gene lost 3 bases, with 16 bases spanning the gap. CDR3 protein: CASSQLPRREDYGYTF. CDR3 sequence (DNA): TGTGCCAGCAGCCAATTGCCTCGCAGGGAAGACTATGGCTACACCTTC.

The V call is TRBV2, the J call TRBJ2-1; D perhaps matches TRBD1 (7 bases). From germline, CDR1 is SNHLY and CDR2 FYNNEI. V lost 1 base to trimming and J lost 8 bases, with 12 bases between them. The CDR3 is made up of 14 amino acids. The CDR3 DNA sequence: TGTGCCAGCAGTGAAGGACTAGGGGGCGATGAGCAGTTCTTC. Translation gives CASSEGLGGDEQFF.

This chain connects TRBV2 to TRBJ1-5, with 7 bases that match TRBD1. V lost 7 bases to trimming and J lost 0 bases; unmatched junction nucleotides: 12. The length of the CDR3 is 17 residues. Germline CDR1 is SNHLY and CDR2 is FYNNEI. CDR3 in DNA: TGTGCCAGCACCGGCGGCACAGGGGTCTATAGCAATCAGCCCCAGCATTTT. Protein product: CASTGGTGVYSNQPQHF.

The chain combines TRBV7-3 with TRBJ2-7; 9 nucleotides line up with TRBD2. The junction had 7 bases not matched to a gene; V was cut back by 2 bases and J by 5 bases. The CDR3 has 15 amino acids. Looked up from germline, CDR1 is SGHTA and CDR2 is FQGTGA. CDR3 in amino acids: CASSLGLASFDEQYF. The CDR3 bases are TGTGCCAGCAGCTTAGGACTAGCGTCTTTCGACGAGCAGTACTTC.

The rearrangement links TRBV19 to TRBJ2-7, with 10 bases identical to TRBD1. The CDR3 has 15 residues. The trim removed 2 bases at V and 1 base at J, leaving 2 bases unmatched. In germline, CDR1 is LNHDA, CDR2 SQIVND (reference sequence). The CDR3 reads CASSITGQGSYEQYF. CDR3 nucleotide sequence: TGTGCCAGTAGTATAACGGGACAGGGGTCCTACGAGCAGTACTTC.

This sequence joins TRBV18 and TRBJ1-1; 10 nucleotides match TRBD1. Germline V gene data show CDR1 as KGHSH and CDR2 as LQKENI. V lost 3 bases, J lost 3 bases, and 4 bases stayed unmatched. CDR3 length equals 15 residues. DNA of the CDR3: TGTGCCAGCTCACCGACGACAGGGGGCCACACTGAAGCTTTCTTT. Protein: CASSPTTGGHTEAFF.

The chain couples TRBV30 to TRBJ1-4, with 8 bases that match TRBD1. The CDR3 has 13 amino acids. The V segment lost 3 bases and the J segment 8 bases; nucleotides outside the gene matches: 5. Germline-derived CDR1 and CDR2 are GTSNPN and SVGIG (reference sequence). This CDR3 is CAWRDRAGEKLFF. CDR3 DNA sequence: TGTGCCTGGAGGGACAGGGCAGGGGAAAAACTGTTTTTT.

CDR3 sequence (DNA): TGTGCCAGCAGCCGCAGGACTAGCGGGGGGGTCTCCTACGAGCAGTACTTC. This sequence encodes CASSRRTSGGVSYEQYF. The rearrangement links TRBV3-1 (or the pseudogene TRBV3-2) to TRBJ2-7, with TRBD2 matching over 15 bases. V gave up 4 bases and J gave up 0 bases; unmatched junction bases: 4. Germline loops: CDR1 LGHDT, CDR2 YNNKEL (reference sequence). CDR3 length: 17 residues.

The chain is built from TRBV2 and TRBJ2-1; TRBD1 aligns across 8 bases. V was pared by 8 bases and J by 4 bases, with 10 bases of the junction left unmatched. Germline loops: CDR1 SNHLY, CDR2 FYNNEI. This CDR3 comprises 15 residues. The CDR3 region has the DNA TGTGCCAGCTGGGGGCTGGACAGGGCTTACAATGAGCAGTTCTTC. It translates to CASWGLDRAYNEQFF.

The chain uses TRBV28 and TRBJ1-2, with TRBD1 matching over 7 bases. There are 14 residues in the CDR3. V gave up 3 bases and J gave up 7 bases; unmatched junction bases: 8. Germline CDR1 MDHEN, CDR2 SYDVKM. The CDR3 loop reads CASSLRGGLGGYTF. The CDR3 region has the DNA TGTGCCAGCAGTTTGAGAGGGGGCCTGGGTGGCTACACCTTC.